Below, 16 T cell receptor beta chains from the same sample are listed, as sequenced in a study of technical replicates of blood from a handful of donors. Some clones are missing from TCRdb's copy, which holds only in-frame ones; the method was immunoSEQ multiplex PCR. The sample includes about 75,000 clones, 97% of them seen just once. Sequenced input: T cells isolated from PBMCs. Source of these receptors: a human donor in good health.

The chain carries TRBV5-1 and TRBJ2-3; TRBD1 aligns across 12 bases. Germline V lookup: CDR1 SGHRS, CDR2 YFSETQ. V dropped 3 bases and J dropped 3; count of bases not matched to a gene: 8. CDR3 size: 17 residues. The DNA for the CDR3 is TGCGCCAGCAGCTCGGGGGGGACAGGGGGCTATACAGATACGCAGTATTTT. It encodes CASSSGGTGGYTDTQYF. The full variable domain, rest sourced from reference TRBV5-1 and TRBJ2-3, is KAGVTQTPRYLIKTRGQQVTLSCSPISGHRSVSWYQQTPGQGLQFLFEYFSETQRNKGNFPGRFSGRQFSNSRSEMNVSTLELGDSALYLCASSSGGTGGYTDTQYFGPGTRLTVL.

The rearrangement uses TRBV5-1 and TRBJ1-2, with 8 bases identical to TRBD1. This CDR3 is built from 15 residues. Germline values: CDR1 SGHRS, CDR2 YFSETQ. The junction had 5 bases not matched to a gene; V was cut back by 0 bases and J by 4 bases. The CDR3 region is CASSLARGLGYGYTF. In DNA form, the CDR3 reads TGCGCCAGCAGCTTGGCCAGGGGGCTGGGCTATGGCTACACCTTC.

This chain uses TRBV5-1 with TRBJ2-7, with 11 bases matching TRBD2. The CDR3 has 16 amino acids. Germline trimming cut 1 base from V and 0 bases from J; bases unmatched to any gene: 3. Germline CDR1 is SGHRS and CDR2 is YFSETQ. CDR3 DNA: TGCGCCAGCAGCTTGACTAGCGGGGGTCTCTCCTACGAGCAGTACTTC. Translating gives CASSLTSGGLSYEQYF.

The chain has TRBV6-5 and TRBJ2-1; 9 bases fit TRBD2. From germline, CDR1 is MNHEY and CDR2 SVGAGI. V dropped 4 bases and J dropped 3; count of bases not matched to a gene: 7. CDR3 size: 16 residues. In DNA form, the CDR3 reads TGTGCCAGCAGTTCCCATAGCGGGAGACTCTACAATGAGCAGTTCTTC. Amino acid sequence: CASSSHSGRLYNEQFF.

This chain connects TRBV19 to TRBJ2-7; D is undetermined. The V end lost 3 bases, the J end lost 1 base, and 16 bases lay between the germline ends. Germline CDR1 and CDR2: LNHDA and SQIVND (reference sequence). The CDR3 is 16 residues long. The CDR3 region has the DNA TGTGCCAGTAGTATCCGAGTACCAGGAAGTTCCTACGAGCAGTACTTC. This sequence encodes CASSIRVPGSSYEQYF. Based on the CDR3 plus reference TRBV19 and TRBJ2-7, the full variable domain is DGGITQSPKYLFRKEGQNVTLSCEQNLNHDAMYWYRQDPGQGLRLIYYSQIVNDFQKGDIAEGYSVSREKKESFPLTVTSAQKNPTAFYLCASSIRVPGSSYEQYFGPGTRLTVT.

This clone was recorded once. The gene calls are TRBV2 and TRBJ2-5, with D unclear. Germline loops: CDR1 SNHLY, CDR2 FYNNEI. The CDR3 is made up of 16 amino acids. The ends were cut back, 3 bases at V and 5 bases at J, with 19 bases in the middle. The CDR3 protein is CASSDGWAGKSETQYF. CDR3 DNA sequence: TGTGCCAGCAGTGATGGTTGGGCTGGAAAGAGCGAGACCCAGTACTTC.

The chain recombines TRBV6-5 with TRBJ2-2; 7 bases map to TRBD2. The germline V gene has CDR1 MNHEY and CDR2 SVGAGI. With 1 base clipped from V and 0 bases from J, the junction kept 2 bases outside the gene matches. The CDR3 runs 16 residues. The DNA for the CDR3 is TGTGCCAGCAGTTACTGGGCGGGGGCGAACACCGGGGAGCTGTTTTTT. It translates to CASSYWAGANTGELFF.

J is TRBJ2-7 and V is TRBV2, with D possibly TRBD1 on 5 matching bases. Trimming removed 6 bases at V and 3 bases at J, with 9 bases between. This CDR3 has 12 amino acids. CDR1 and CDR2 (germline): SNHLY, FYNNEI. DNA of the CDR3: TGTGCCAGCAGAGACAGAAACTACGAGCAGTACTTC. The encoded protein is CASRDRNYEQYF.

The rearrangement joins TRBV4-2 to TRBJ2-2; 11 bases are a match to TRBD2. CDR3 length: 18 residues. After removal of 0 bases from V and 3 bases from J, the junction contained 6 bases not matched to a gene. CDR1 is LGHNA, CDR2 YNFKEQ, per germline. CDR3 protein: CASSQDQGLAGDTGELFF. The CDR3 nucleotides are TGTGCCAGCAGCCAAGATCAAGGACTAGCGGGTGACACCGGGGAGCTGTTTTTT.

The rearrangement joins TRBV7-8 to TRBJ2-1, with D possibly matching TRBD1 (6 bases). This CDR3 region has 13 residues. CDR1 and CDR2 from the germline V gene are SGHVS and FQNEAQ. Between the trimmed V and J ends, which lost 11 bases and 3 bases, there was a span of 14 bases. The CDR3 loop reads CAFGGANYNEQFF. Written as DNA, the CDR3 is TGTGCCTTTGGGGGCGCAAACTACAATGAGCAGTTCTTC.

This clone was seen once. The chain links TRBV6-1 to TRBJ2-7; D unclear. The CDR3 contains 13 residues. The V end was cut by 5 bases, the J end by 0 bases, with 8 bases between. Per the germline V gene, CDR1 is MNHNS and CDR2 is SASEGT. CDR3 protein: CASSSDNSYEQYF. CDR3 coding DNA: TGTGCCAGCAGTTCAGACAACTCCTACGAGCAGTACTTC.

This sequence joins TRBV5-5 and TRBJ2-7, with 8 bases lining up with TRBD1. The CDR3 is 14 amino acids. From germline, CDR1 is SGHKS and CDR2 YYEKEE (reference sequence). V was pared by 4 bases and J by 3 bases, with 6 bases of the junction left unmatched. The CDR3 spells CASSPWTGHYEQYF. The DNA for the CDR3 is TGTGCCAGCAGCCCGTGGACAGGGCACTACGAGCAGTACTTC.

This chain links TRBV9 with TRBJ1-2; D unresolved. This CDR3 has 16 amino acids. Per the germline V gene, CDR1 is SGDLS and CDR2 is YYNGEE. The ends were cut back, 0 bases at V and 0 bases at J, with 12 bases in the middle. CDR3 sequence: CASSVEFRVANYGYTF. The DNA of the CDR3 is TGTGCCAGCAGCGTAGAATTTCGTGTAGCTAACTATGGCTACACCTTC.

CDR3 sequence (DNA): TGTGCCAGCAGTATGGCGGGTGGGGATGAAAAACTGTTTTTT. It specifies CASSMAGGDEKLFF. The chain links TRBV7-9 to TRBJ1-4; no definite D call. Germline V lookup: CDR1 SEHNR, CDR2 FQNEAQ (reference sequence). The CDR3 spans 14 residues. Trimming removed 6 bases from V and 6 bases from J, with 14 bases in between.

The chain carries TRBV5-4 and TRBJ1-6; D may be TRBD1 (5 bases). This CDR3 region has 16 residues. Between the trimmed V and J ends, which lost 0 bases and 5 bases, there was a span of 12 bases. From germline, CDR1 is SGHNT and CDR2 YYREEE (reference sequence). CDR3 in amino acids: CASSLALTEHNSPLHF. Here the CDR3 DNA reads TGTGCCAGCAGCTTGGCCCTGACAGAGCATAATTCACCCCTCCACTTT.

This chain links TRBV10-3 with TRBJ2-7; 8 bases map to TRBD1. The CDR3 consists of 18 residues. Germline CDR1 is ENHRY and CDR2 is SYGVKD. J was trimmed by 0 bases and V by 3 bases; bases with no gene match: 13. The CDR3: CAISDPRWTGTSSYEQYF. DNA for the CDR3: TGTGCCATCAGTGATCCTAGGTGGACAGGGACATCCTCCTACGAGCAGTACTTC.